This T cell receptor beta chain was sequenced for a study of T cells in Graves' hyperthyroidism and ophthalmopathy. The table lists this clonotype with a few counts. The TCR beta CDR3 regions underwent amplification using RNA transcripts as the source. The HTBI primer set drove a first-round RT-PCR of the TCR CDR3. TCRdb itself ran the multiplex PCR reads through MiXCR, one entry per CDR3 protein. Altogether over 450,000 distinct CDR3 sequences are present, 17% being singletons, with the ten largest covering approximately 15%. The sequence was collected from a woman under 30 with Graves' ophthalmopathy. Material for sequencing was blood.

The CDR3 nucleotides read TGCAGTGCTATCGACCGACTAGCGGGGGCCTACAATGAGCAGTACTTC. Translating gives CSAIDRLAGAYNEQYF. V is TRBV20-1 and J is TRBJ2-1, with 12 bases aligning to TRBD2. The end of the DNA fits TRBJ2-7 better, so the J call may be wrong. The CDR3 runs to 16 residues. CDR1 and CDR2 (germline): DFQATT, SNEGSKA (reference sequence).